This is a list of T cell receptor beta chains from one sample in a study of T cell responses to AZD1222 COVID-19 vaccine. Repertoires were generated with immunoSEQ multiplex PCR, while TCRdb's copy carries only in-frame clones and drops some. Of about 130,000 clones listed, around 92% are singletons. Source: peripheral blood, taken on day 0 of AZD1222 vaccination. These TCRs come from an adult in good health. Each CDR3 is given with its conserved first and last residue. The order of the fields is V gene, J gene, D gene, clone size, CDR3 protein, CDR3 DNA. A D gene is named only where the DNA matches it firmly. Rows give clone size only sometimes, using once, few, many, or a class for an expanded clone.

TRBV18,TRBJ2-1,-,once,CASSPQPGLNEQFF,TGTGCCAGCTCACCACAGCCCGGTCTGAATGAGCAGTTCTTC
TRBV7-2,TRBJ2-1,TRBD1,-,CASSPAGGYNEQFF,TGTGCCAGCAGCCCGGCAGGGGGTTACAATGAGCAGTTCTTC
TRBV10-3,TRBJ2-2,TRBD2,-,CAIRGLGNTGELFF,TGTGCCATCAGGGGACTAGGAAACACCGGGGAGCTGTTTTTT
TRBV11-2,TRBJ1-1,TRBD1,-,CASSPLSGQGDTEAFF,TGTGCCAGCAGCCCCCTTTCTGGACAGGGGGACACTGAAGCTTTCTTT
TRBV5-1,TRBJ1-6,TRBD1,-,CASSLDRGDSPLHF,TGCGCCAGCAGCTTGGACAGGGGTGATTCACCCCTCCACTTT
TRBV21-1,TRBJ2-3,-,-,CASSKDILLDSGERTSGGDTQYF,TGTGCCAGCAGCAAAGACATCCTCCTCGACTCAGGGGAAAGGACTAGCGGGGGGGATACGCAGTATTTT
TRBV4-1,TRBJ1-6,-,-,CASSLFRGAYNSPLHF,TGCGCCAGCAGCCTATTTAGGGGAGCCTATAATTCACCCCTCCACTTT
TRBV5-4,TRBJ2-7,TRBD1,-,CASSSWDRDEQYF,TGTGCCAGCAGCTCCTGGGACAGGGACGAGCAGTACTTC
TRBV19,TRBJ1-6,-,-,CASRQGPGPMADSPLHF,TGTGCCAGTAGACAGGGACCGGGACCCATGGCGGATTCACCCCTCCACTTT
TRBV7-2,TRBJ1-5,-,-,CASSLARSQEAQHF,TGTGCCAGCAGCTTAGCGCGGAGTCAAGAGGCCCAGCATTTT
TRBV6-2/TRBV6-3,TRBJ2-2,TRBD1,few,CASSLQGADTGELFF,TGTGCCAGCAGCCTACAGGGGGCGGACACCGGGGAGCTGTTTTTT
TRBV7-2,TRBJ2-2,-,once,CASSHTFPSTTGELFF,TGTGCCAGCAGCCATACCTTCCCGTCAACCACCGGGGAGCTGTTTTTT
TRBV18,TRBJ1-1,-,-,CASSSGGDTEAFF,TGTGCCAGCTCATCCGGCGGGGACACTGAAGCTTTCTTT
TRBV7-9,TRBJ1-2,-,-,CASSLPRDPLSYGYTF,TGTGCCAGCAGCTTACCAAGGGACCCTCTTTCTTATGGCTACACCTTC
TRBV20-1,TRBJ1-1,TRBD1,-,CSASGTDEAFF,TGCAGTGCTAGCGGGACAGATGAAGCTTTCTTT
TRBV18,TRBJ2-1,TRBD1,-,CASSPPKTGAVYNEQFF,TGTGCCAGCTCACCACCAAAGACAGGGGCTGTCTACAATGAGCAGTTCTTC
TRBV6-2/TRBV6-3,TRBJ2-7,-,few,CASSYERTSREEQYF,TGTGCCAGCAGTTACGAGCGGACCAGTCGGGAAGAGCAGTACTTC
TRBV10-1,TRBJ2-1,TRBD2,-,CASSESTRAGGPGEQFF,TGCGCCAGCAGTGAGTCGACTCGAGCGGGGGGGCCCGGTGAGCAGTTCTTC
TRBV7-9,TRBJ2-7,-,-,CASSFAGTGAYEQYF,TGTGCCAGCAGCTTCGCCGGGACGGGAGCCTACGAGCAGTACTTC
TRBV30,TRBJ2-5,-,-,CAWSRTFIGETQYF,TGTGCCTGGAGCCGGACATTTATCGGGGAGACCCAGTACTTC
TRBV19,TRBJ1-2,-,once,CASSIRQYGYTF,TGTGCCAGTAGTATAAGACAGTATGGCTACACCTTC
TRBV5-1,TRBJ1-1,-,once,CASSLDRGWYTEAFF,TGCGCCAGCAGCTTGGATCGGGGATGGTACACTGAAGCTTTCTTT
TRBV7-8,TRBJ2-3,TRBD1,-,CASQGQAQSADTQYF,TGTGCCAGCCAGGGACAGGCCCAATCAGCAGATACGCAGTATTTT
TRBV12-5,TRBJ1-4,-,-,CASGHGQQLFF,TGTGCTAGTGGTCATGGACAGCAACTGTTTTTT
TRBV27,TRBJ1-5,-,-,CASSLSNDNQPQHF,TGTGCCAGCAGTTTATCTAATGACAATCAGCCCCAGCATTTT
TRBV7-9,TRBJ2-3,-,-,CASSLVAADTQYF,TGTGCCAGCAGCTTAGTCGCTGCAGATACGCAGTATTTT
TRBV5-1,TRBJ2-3,-,-,CASSEQSDTQYF,TGCGCCAGCAGCGAACAGTCAGATACGCAGTATTTT
TRBV18,TRBJ2-5,-,-,CASSPGEKETQYF,TGTGCCAGCTCACCAGGAGAGAAAGAGACCCAGTACTTC
TRBV19,TRBJ1-5,-,-,CASTQGSLINQPQHF,TGTGCCAGTACCCAAGGGTCTCTGATCAATCAGCCCCAGCATTTT
TRBV5-4,TRBJ2-4,TRBD1,once,CASSHGRDRGSKNIQYF,TGTGCCAGCAGTCATGGAAGGGACAGGGGATCCAAAAACATTCAGTACTTC
TRBV5-6,TRBJ1-4,-,-,CASSRTVGNEKLFF,TGTGCCAGCAGCCGGACAGTAGGGAATGAAAAACTGTTTTTT
TRBV2,TRBJ1-5,-,-,CASSRTTGNQPQHF,TGTGCCAGCAGTCGGACAACAGGGAATCAGCCCCAGCATTTT
TRBV7-2,TRBJ2-1,-,-,CASSLVSGKSSYNEQFF,TGTGCCAGCAGCTTAGTCAGCGGTAAAAGCTCCTACAATGAGCAGTTCTTC
TRBV20-1,TRBJ2-1,-,-,CSALREREQFF,TGCAGTGCTCTCAGGGAGCGCGAGCAGTTCTTC
TRBV4-1,TRBJ2-1,-,-,CASSQDRLNTGLEQFF,TGCGCCAGCAGCCAAGATCGGTTAAATACGGGCCTTGAGCAGTTCTTC
TRBV7-8,TRBJ2-1,TRBD2,-,CASSLVFGGSNLRNEQFF,TGTGCCAGCAGCTTAGTTTTCGGGGGGTCCAACTTGCGCAATGAGCAGTTCTTC
TRBV10-3,TRBJ1-1,-,-,CAISDQKSEAFF,TGTGCCATCAGTGATCAGAAGTCTGAAGCTTTCTTT
TRBV24-1,TRBJ2-7,-,-,CATSDFERTEDSYEQYF,TGTGCCACCAGTGATTTCGAACGGACAGAAGATTCCTACGAGCAGTACTTC
TRBV4-1,TRBJ2-7,-,-,CASSQVSGSQYEQYF,TGCGCCAGCAGCCAAGTATCAGGGAGTCAATACGAGCAGTACTTC
TRBV6-1,TRBJ2-3,TRBD2,-,CASSEGLAGAQDTQYF,TGTGCCAGCAGTGAAGGTCTAGCGGGGGCCCAAGATACGCAGTATTTT
TRBV27,TRBJ2-7,-,-,CASSLNPGIYEQYF,TGTGCCAGCAGTTTAAATCCGGGGATCTACGAGCAGTACTTC
TRBV19,TRBJ1-2,TRBD1,-,CASSIGGQGNYGYTF,TGTGCCAGTAGTATCGGGGGACAGGGAAACTATGGCTACACCTTC
TRBV2,TRBJ2-1,-,-,CASSAGQRNEQFF,TGTGCCAGCAGCGCGGGACAACGCAATGAGCAGTTCTTC
TRBV6-2/TRBV6-3,TRBJ1-5,-,-,CASSYAQGLGNQPQHF,TGTGCCAGCAGTTACGCCCAGGGGTTGGGCAATCAGCCCCAGCATTTT
TRBV11-2,TRBJ2-2,-,few,CASSLGITGELFF,TGTGCCAGCAGCCTCGGCATCACCGGGGAGCTGTTTTTT
TRBV7-9,TRBJ1-4,-,-,CASSLGTRNEKLFF,TGTGCCAGCAGCCTCGGGACAAGGAATGAAAAACTGTTTTTT
TRBV9,TRBJ1-6,-,-,CASSEDGPPLHF,TGTGCCAGCAGCGAGGACGGACCTCCCCTCCACTTT
TRBV4-1,TRBJ1-5,-,-,CASSQQDGSNQPQHF,TGCGCCAGCAGCCAACAAGACGGTAGCAATCAGCCCCAGCATTTT
TRBV28,TRBJ2-1,-,-,CASSLTPSSYNEQFF,TGTGCCAGCAGCCTCACCCCGAGCTCCTACAATGAGCAGTTCTTC
TRBV24-1,TRBJ2-3,-,-,CATSDLLSSTDTQYF,TGTGCCACCAGTGATCTGCTGTCCAGCACAGATACGCAGTATTTT
TRBV6-5,TRBJ2-1,-,-,CASTAEYNEQFF,TGTGCCAGCACGGCGGAGTACAATGAGCAGTTCTTC
TRBV6-2/TRBV6-3,TRBJ1-1,-,-,CASSRIPTGSGAFF,TGTGCCAGCAGTCGCATACCTACAGGGTCGGGAGCTTTCTTT
TRBV10-1,TRBJ2-7,TRBD2,few,CASGETSGKNEQYF,TGCGCCAGCGGGGAGACTAGCGGGAAGAACGAGCAGTACTTC
TRBV10-1,TRBJ2-2,-,-,CASSGRVTGELFF,TGCGCCAGCAGTGGCAGGGTGACCGGGGAGCTGTTTTTT
TRBV27,TRBJ2-1,TRBD2,-,CASSRQRGTYNEQFF,TGTGCCAGCAGCCGACAGCGGGGGACCTACAATGAGCAGTTCTTC
TRBV6-2/TRBV6-3,TRBJ1-2,-,-,CASSYPVWGAGDGYTF,TGTGCCAGCAGTTACCCCGTTTGGGGGGCGGGCGATGGCTACACCTTC
TRBV4-2,TRBJ1-3,-,-,CASSPDGGFGNTIYF,TGTGCCAGCAGCCCCGACGGGGGGTTTGGAAACACCATATATTTT
TRBV6-5,TRBJ1-1,TRBD1,-,CASSPRTGRVEAFF,TGTGCCAGCAGCCCCCGGACAGGGAGGGTTGAAGCTTTCTTT
TRBV30,TRBJ1-1,TRBD1,-,CAWSVRKRGPAFF,TGTGCCTGGAGTGTACGGAAGAGGGGGCCGGCTTTCTTT